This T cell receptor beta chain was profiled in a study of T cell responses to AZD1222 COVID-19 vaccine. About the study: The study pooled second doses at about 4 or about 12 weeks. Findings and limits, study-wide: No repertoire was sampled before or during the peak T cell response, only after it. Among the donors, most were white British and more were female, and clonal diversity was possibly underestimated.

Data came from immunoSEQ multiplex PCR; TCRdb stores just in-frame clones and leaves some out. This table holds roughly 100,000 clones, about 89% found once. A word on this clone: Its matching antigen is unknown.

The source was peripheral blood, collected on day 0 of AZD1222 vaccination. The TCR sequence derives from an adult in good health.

In DNA form, the CDR3 reads TGTGCCAGCAGTCCCGGGACTAGCGGGAATACGCAGTATTTT. Its protein is CASSPGTSGNTQYF. The rearrangement uses TRBV27 and TRBJ2-3, with 13 bases matching TRBD2. J lost 7 bases, V lost 5 bases, and 3 bases had no gene match. Per the germline V gene, CDR1 is MNHEY and CDR2 is SMNVEV (reference sequence). This CDR3 contains 14 residues.